These T cell receptor beta chains were read from a single sample in a study of neoadjuvant anti-PD-1 for oral cavity cancer. Profiled with immunoSEQ multiplex PCR; TCRdb holds only in-frame clones, not every one. This table holds roughly 34,000 clones, about 87% found once. The starting material was PBMCs, obtained before nivolumab (anti-PD-1) treatment. These receptors all come from a person aged 35-79 years with oral cavity squamous cell carcinoma. Both conserved end residues are part of each CDR3.

v_gene	j_gene	CDR3aa
TRBV28	TRBJ1-6	CASSPGGRVNSPLHF
TRBV4-1	TRBJ2-7	CASSQSDNSYEQYF
TRBV7-9	TRBJ2-7	CASSGRSLESSYEQYF
TRBV9	TRBJ2-2	CASSASLGTVNTGELFF
TRBV4-1	TRBJ2-7	CASSQEGGGSYEQYF
TRBV7-8	TRBJ2-3	CASSSTGSDTQYF
TRBV5-1	TRBJ2-3	CASSLVGLAGGRTDTQYF
TRBV6-1	TRBJ1-1	CASSGGTVTDTEAFF
TRBV5-1	TRBJ2-1	CASSSGQTIDNEQFF
TRBV19	TRBJ1-1	CASSIAGAGVNTEAFF
TRBV5-5	TRBJ2-1	CASSLAGTGIGGYGNEQFF
TRBV6-4	TRBJ1-1	CASSPGTNTEAFF
TRBV27	TRBJ1-2	CASRQAPGGYTF
TRBV5-1	TRBJ2-3	CASSLTSGGDTQYF
TRBV7-8	TRBJ1-6	CASSYRQGAGSPLHF
TRBV6-1	TRBJ2-1	CASSEASDRGARFF
TRBV19	TRBJ2-7	CASSLAGGPSYEQYF
TRBV4-1	TRBJ1-5	CASSQGQVGGPQHF
TRBV27	TRBJ1-6	CASSSPPGNNSPLHF
TRBV6-1	TRBJ1-5	CASSEDDEIGQPQHF
TRBV7-9	TRBJ1-4	CASSHGQGTNEKLFF
TRBV27	TRBJ2-5	CASSSRSDQETQYF
TRBV6-1	TRBJ2-7	CASSESVIGLVSEEQYF
TRBV19	TRBJ1-2	CASSIGTGRVNGYTF
TRBV5-1	TRBJ2-5	CASSWNGGDLQETQYF
TRBV13	TRBJ2-7	CASSSDTSTYEQYF
TRBV10-3	TRBJ2-7	CAISESTGPYEQYF
TRBV2	TRBJ2-5	CASTATSQQETQYF
TRBV6-5	TRBJ2-1	CASSTTSGGRNEQFF
TRBV4-3	TRBJ1-1	CASSPGIVNTEAFF
TRBV27	TRBJ1-5	CASSFRGPRQPQHF
TRBV5-4	TRBJ1-3	CASSGDGNTIYF
TRBV18	TRBJ2-1	CASSPQERIYNEQFF
TRBV6-1	TRBJ2-3	CASSTRDRGPDTQYF
TRBV2	TRBJ1-4	CASSVDRQANEKLFF
TRBV2	TRBJ1-5	CASRGGVRGQPQHF
TRBV9	TRBJ2-1	CASSGPGHPYNEQFF
TRBV30	TRBJ1-4	CAWSVQGAPTNEKLFF
TRBV7-2	TRBJ2-5	CASSLVRDRVETQYF
TRBV10-3	TRBJ2-3	CAMRGRSSTDTQYF
TRBV7-9	TRBJ2-5	CASSLRGGNQETQYF
TRBV5-6	TRBJ2-7	CASSARDRVYAQYF
TRBV5-1	TRBJ2-1	CASSLSLGGVGSYNEQFF
TRBV5-4	TRBJ2-3	CASSVPGRSSEDTQYF
TRBV7-9	TRBJ2-5	CASSHRLAAQETQYF
TRBV15	TRBJ2-7	CATSRDRRGLDEQYF
TRBV5-8	TRBJ1-1	CASSLAKKDRENTEAFF
TRBV6-1	TRBJ1-1	CASSGGPGHFTEAFF
TRBV19	TRBJ1-3	CASSMGAAVRTSNTIYF
TRBV7-2	TRBJ1-6	CASSSMGQGNSPLHF
TRBV6-6	TRBJ1-1	CAIQGQGNTEAFF
TRBV6-4	TRBJ2-2	CASSDVEAGELFF